Detailed here is one TCR beta chain. The germline CDR1 and CDR2 sequences are GTSNPN and SVGIG (reference sequence). The ends were cut back, 0 bases at V and 7 bases at J, with 15 bases in the middle. The length of the CDR3 is 14 residues. The data originate from a study of blood T cell repertoires in COVID-19. Overall study context: Italy, Spain and the United States were the sources of the convalescent and acute COVID-19 samples. Sample material is recorded as cDNA or gDNA derived from T cells, B-cell-depleted T cells, or PBMCs.

Per the original data handling: Amplification of reference gene primers provided the estimated nucleated cell counts. Profiling relied on immunoSEQ multiplex PCR, and the TCRdb table lists in-frame clones only, not all of them. From that table come the V and J calls and clone size; the DNA was used to work out D and trimming. This sample has under 200,000 clones, with around 87% found just once. Sequencing was done on a sample of peripheral blood. The V call is TRBV30, the J call TRBJ1-1; D not certain. The sequence was obtained from a man aged 40-50 years with active or convalescent COVID-19. The CDR3 DNA is TGTGCCTGGAGTGTACTCGGGTCCATAGGTGAAGCTTTCTTT. Encoded protein: CAWSVLGSIGEAFF.